These 29 T cell receptor gamma chains were sequenced from one sample in a study of Vδ1+ human thymocytes. Their antigens are not known. RNA was extracted from the cells and then reverse transcribed. CDR3 amplicons came from multiplex PCR with pooled V-gene forward and constant-region reverse primers. TCRdb re-processed the multiplex PCR reads via CATT. The data show 9,500 to 13,000 gamma-chain clones, more than 35% seen once. Study results and limitations: In the thymus, TRG and TRD repertoires looked highly polyclonal with Gaussian CDR3 lengths.

Sequences were obtained from Vdelta1+ gamma-delta thymocytes from the thymus. Regarding subset: FACS-sorted CD3+ TCRalphabeta- TCRVdelta1+ TCRVdelta2- thymocytes. Receptors were obtained from a boy in the first two years of life who had congenital heart surgery.

The chain combines TRGV9 with TRGJ1 or TRGJ2. The J gene was not available in TCRdb and was assigned here by matching the DNA to germline segments. Germline trimming cut 2 bases from V and 12 bases from J; bases unmatched to any gene: 7. The CDR3 is 11 amino acids. CDR1 and CDR2 (germline): GITISATS, ISYDGTV (reference sequence). The DNA for the CDR3 is TGTGCCTTGTGGGAGGCGCGAGTGAAACTCTTT. Protein product: CALWEARVKLF.

V and J are TRGV8 and TRGJP1. In the absence of a J gene in TCRdb, the DNA was matched to germline to assign it here. The CDR3 covers 16 residues. Germline V gene data show CDR1 as VENAVY and CDR2 as YDSYNSRV. V lost 0 bases to trimming and J lost 4 bases; unmatched junction nucleotides: 8. The CDR3 nucleotides read TGTGCCACCTGGGATAGGCGAGGGGGCACTGGTTGGTTCAAGATATTT. It codes for CATWDRRGGTGWFKIF.

V gene TRGV2 was called; the J gene was not. The CDR3 is 12 residues long. Per germline, CDR1 EGSNGY and CDR2 YDSYNSKV. For the CDR3, the DNA is TGTGCCACCTGGGTCCGCATCAGGTCCCAACTCTTT. Translated, it gives CATWVRIRSQLF.

The V gene is uncalled and the J gene is TRGJP1. The CDR3 runs to 15 residues. CDR3 protein: CATCYSDTTGWFKIF. CDR3 bases: TGTGCCACCTGTTATAGTGATACCACTGGTTGGTTCAAGATATTT.

No call was made for the V gene; the J gene is TRGJ1 or TRGJ2. The CDR3 extends over 14 amino acids. CDR3: CATWDRIYPRKKLF. The CDR3 coding sequence is TGTGCCACCTGGGACAGGATTTACCCGCGTAAGAAACTCTTT.

The chain has TRGV3 and TRGJP2. The J gene, missing from TCRdb, was assigned here through DNA to germline matching. The V and J ends lost 0 bases and 2 bases, in that order; junction bases with no gene match: 6. Germline assignment: CDR1 VTNTFY and CDR2 YDVSTARD (reference sequence). There are 16 residues in the CDR3. Written as DNA, the CDR3 is TGTGCCACCTGGGACAGGGATGGGAGTAGTGATTGGATCAAGACGTTT. Its protein is CATWDRDGSSDWIKTF.

The V and J genes are TRGV4 and TRGJ1 or TRGJ2. With 3 bases clipped from V and 15 bases from J, the junction kept 11 bases outside the gene matches. Germline assignment: CDR1 EGSTGY and CDR2 YDSYTSSV. The CDR3 is 11 residues long. The CDR3 loop is CATWDFGVLLF. DNA of the CDR3: TGTGCCACCTGGGATTTCGGTGTGTTACTCTTT.

This clone came up a few times. The chain links TRGV8 to TRGJ1 or TRGJ2. Per germline, CDR1 VENAVY and CDR2 YDSYNSRV. V gave up 6 bases and J gave up 4 bases; unmatched junction bases: 6. The CDR3 covers 12 residues. In DNA, the CDR3 is TGTGCCACCTGGCTCCTCTATTATAAGAAACTCTTT. Translated: CATWLLYYKKLF.

A word on this clone: Distinct nucleotide sequences in the sample also encode this CDR3. The V call is TRGV4, the J call TRGJ1 or TRGJ2. Matching the DNA to germline supplied the J gene, which TCRdb does not give. This CDR3 is built from 13 residues. After removal of 1 base from V and 3 bases from J, the junction contained 3 bases not matched to a gene. The germline V gene encodes CDR1 EGSTGY and CDR2 YDSYTSSV. In DNA, the CDR3 is TGTGCCACCTGGGATGGACGTTATTATAAGAAACTCTTT. Translated, it gives CATWDGRYYKKLF.

V and J are TRGV5 and TRGJ1 or TRGJ2. Since TCRdb gives no J gene, matching the DNA to germline was used here to assign it. The CDR3 is 12 amino acids. Looked up from germline, CDR1 is VINAFY and CDR2 is YDVSNSKD. V lost 0 bases to trimming and J lost 9 bases; unmatched junction nucleotides: 5. This CDR3 is CATWDRHGKKLF. CDR3 DNA: TGTGCCACCTGGGACAGGCACGGTAAGAAACTCTTT.

This clone appeared a few times. The chain is built from TRGV9 and TRGJ1 or TRGJ2. The CDR3 covers 15 residues. Trimming at V came to 0 bases and at J to 10 bases, leaving 15 bases not matched to a gene. The V gene's germline CDR1 is GITISATS and CDR2 ISYDGTV (reference sequence). Here the CDR3 reads CALWEVECIEGKKLF. The CDR3 bases are TGTGCCTTGTGGGAGGTGGAGTGTATTGAGGGAAAGAAACTCTTT.

This clone was seen a handful of times. This chain uses TRGV4 with TRGJ1 or TRGJ2. The CDR3 sequence is 13 residues long. The V segment lost 3 bases and the J segment 9 bases; nucleotides outside the gene matches: 11. Germline V lookup: CDR1 EGSTGY, CDR2 YDSYTSSV. The CDR3 nucleotides read TGTGCCACCTGGGATCCTCGGGGGTGTAAGAAACTCTTT. Amino acid sequence: CATWDPRGCKKLF.

This chain connects TRGV9 to TRGJ1 or TRGJ2. TCRdb gives no J gene; it was assigned here by matching the DNA to germline. V shed 5 bases and J 8 bases; nucleotides not matched to a gene: 6. This CDR3 spans 11 amino acids. Germline V gene sequence: CDR1 GITISATS, CDR2 ISYDGTV (reference sequence). CDR3 in amino acids: CALWGNHKKLF. CDR3 DNA sequence: TGTGCCTTGTGGGGGAACCATAAGAAACTCTTT.

The chain recombines TRGV2 with TRGJP2. The J gene, left out of TCRdb, was set here by checking the DNA against germline. This CDR3 comprises 17 residues. Trimming removed 2 bases from V and 3 bases from J; junction bases left unmatched: 12. Germline V CDR1 and CDR2: EGSNGY, YDSYNSKV. Here the CDR3 reads CATWDDPTGGSDWIKTF. The CDR3, as DNA: TGTGCCACCTGGGACGATCCAACTGGGGGTAGTGATTGGATCAAGACGTTT.

With regard to this clone: This may stem from a read error, because a much larger clone lies one nucleotide away. Within the sample, other DNA sequences also encode this same CDR3. This chain links TRGV9 with TRGJ1 or TRGJ2. Germline CDR1 and CDR2: GITISATS and ISYDGTV (reference sequence). V dropped 1 base and J dropped 3; count of bases not matched to a gene: 3. There are 13 residues in the CDR3. The CDR3 region is CALWEVRYYKKLF. CDR3 sequence (DNA): TGTGCCTTGTGGGAGGTCCGTTATTATAAGAAACTCTTT.

The rearrangement uses TRGV9 and TRGJ1 or TRGJ2. Germline-derived CDR1 and CDR2 are GITISATS and ISYDGTV (reference sequence). The V gene end was trimmed by 3 bases and the J gene end by 3 bases; junction bases not matched to a gene: 5. This CDR3 region has 13 residues. The CDR3 spells CALWEQPYYKKLF. As DNA, the CDR3 is TGTGCCTTGTGGGAGCAACCTTATTATAAGAAACTCTTT.

The rearrangement uses TRGV4 and TRGJ1 or TRGJ2. TCRdb carries no J gene annotation; the J gene was assigned here by matching the DNA with germline. The CDR3 sequence is 15 residues long. Germline V gene sequence: CDR1 EGSTGY, CDR2 YDSYTSSV. Trimming removed 1 base from V and 0 bases from J; junction bases left unmatched: 6. CDR3 loop: CATWDGGSNYYKKLF. In DNA, the CDR3 is TGTGCCACCTGGGATGGAGGTTCGAATTATTATAAGAAACTCTTT.

V gene TRGV9 combines with J gene TRGJP. The V and J ends lost 5 bases and 4 bases, in that order; junction bases with no gene match: 5. Per the germline V gene, CDR1 is GITISATS and CDR2 is ISYDGTV (reference sequence). This CDR3 is 16 amino acids long. The CDR3 region has the DNA TGTGCCTTGTGGGGACTCCAAGAGTTGGGCAAAAAAATCAAGGTATTT. Its translation: CALWGLQELGKKIKVF.

The rearrangement uses TRGV8 and TRGJ1 or TRGJ2. No J gene is reported in TCRdb; it was inferred here by comparing the DNA with germline. Per the germline V gene, CDR1 is VENAVY and CDR2 is YDSYNSRV. The V and J ends lost 5 bases and 5 bases, in that order; junction bases with no gene match: 6. The CDR3 has 12 residues. The CDR3 protein is CATWARNYKKLF. The CDR3 region has the DNA TGTGCCACCTGGGCACGAAATTATAAGAAACTCTTT.

The V call is TRGV2, the J call TRGJ1 or TRGJ2. The J segment lost 10 bases and the V segment lost 5 bases, leaving 2 bases of the junction unmatched. This CDR3 is built from 9 residues. Germline loops: CDR1 EGSNGY, CDR2 YDSYNSKV. The DNA of the CDR3 is TGTGCCACCTGGGTGAAGAAACTCTTT. Amino acid sequence: CATWVKKLF.

This clone came up a few times. The chain is built from TRGV9 and TRGJ1 or TRGJ2. After removal of 6 bases from V and 0 bases from J, the junction contained 2 bases not matched to a gene. Germline values: CDR1 GITISATS, CDR2 ISYDGTV (reference sequence). The CDR3 sequence is 12 residues long. CDR3 residues: CALWPNYYKKLF. The CDR3 DNA sequence: TGTGCCTTGTGGCCGAATTATTATAAGAAACTCTTT.

This clone came up a few times. The chain carries TRGV4 and TRGJ1 or TRGJ2. This CDR3 is built from 11 residues. The ends lost 2 bases at V and 10 bases at J; junction bases unmatched: 5. The germline V gene has CDR1 EGSTGY and CDR2 YDSYTSSV. The CDR3 DNA is TGTGCCACCTGGGATGAACGGAAGAAACTCTTT. Protein sequence: CATWDERKKLF.

V and J are TRGV9 and TRGJ1 or TRGJ2. CDR1 and CDR2 from the germline V gene are GITISATS and ISYDGTV (reference sequence). This CDR3 is 13 amino acids long. J gave up 9 bases and V 0 bases, and 8 bases lay outside the gene matches. In DNA, the CDR3 is TGTGCCTTGTGGGAGGTGCGTTGTGGTAAGAAACTCTTT. Encoded protein: CALWEVRCGKKLF.

The chain combines TRGV8 with TRGJ1 or TRGJ2. CDR1 is VENAVY and CDR2 is YDSYNSRV in the germline V gene. The CDR3 length is 11 residues. Germline trimming cut 1 base from V and 12 bases from J; bases unmatched to any gene: 6. CDR3: CATWDSQGKLF. The CDR3 DNA sequence: TGTGCCACCTGGGATAGCCAAGGGAAACTCTTT.

The chain recombines TRGV4 with TRGJ1 or TRGJ2. As TCRdb names no J gene, one was assigned here on the basis of a DNA match to germline. Looked up from germline, CDR1 is EGSTGY and CDR2 is YDSYTSSV. J lost 7 bases, V lost 1 base, and 7 bases had no gene match. This CDR3 spans 13 amino acids. The CDR3 is CATWDGSRYKKLF. The CDR3 DNA sequence: TGTGCCACCTGGGATGGATCGCGGTATAAGAAACTCTTT.

V and J are TRGV3 and TRGJ1 or TRGJ2. Assignment of the J gene here rests on matching the DNA to germline, because TCRdb gives none. With V trimmed by 3 bases and J by 12 bases, 11 bases remained unmatched. The CDR3 extends over 12 amino acids. Germline loops: CDR1 VTNTFY, CDR2 YDVSTARD (reference sequence). CDR3 residues: CATWDGHGGKLF. The CDR3 DNA sequence: TGTGCCACCTGGGACGGGCACGGGGGGAAACTCTTT.

This rearrangement joins TRGV9 to TRGJ1 or TRGJ2. The J gene, not given by TCRdb, was assigned here from a germline match of the nucleotide sequence. This CDR3 has 12 residues. In germline, CDR1 is GITISATS, CDR2 ISYDGTV (reference sequence). V shed 2 bases and J 10 bases; nucleotides not matched to a gene: 8. The CDR3 sequence is CALWEADLKKLF. DNA of the CDR3: TGTGCCTTGTGGGAGGCGGACTTGAAGAAACTCTTT.

The chain uses TRGV9 and TRGJ1 or TRGJ2. Germline-derived CDR1 and CDR2 are GITISATS and ISYDGTV (reference sequence). CDR3 length: 15 residues. Trimming cost V 0 bases and J 2 bases; bases outside gene matches: 7. CDR3: CALWEVQPHYYKKLF. The CDR3 DNA is TGTGCCTTGTGGGAGGTGCAACCCCATTATTATAAGAAACTCTTT.

This chain uses TRGV9 with TRGJ1 or TRGJ2. Germline V CDR1 and CDR2: GITISATS, ISYDGTV (reference sequence). The CDR3 extends over 14 amino acids. The V gene end was trimmed by 6 bases and the J gene end by 0 bases; junction bases not matched to a gene: 8. The CDR3 region is CALWSQTNYYKKLF. The CDR3 region has the DNA TGTGCCTTGTGGTCTCAGACGAATTATTATAAGAAACTCTTT.